The 2 T cell receptor beta chains below were found in one sample sequenced in a study of OX40 agonist ivuxolimab in advanced cancers. Here immunoSEQ multiplex PCR was the method, and the copy in TCRdb shows in-frame clones only, minus some. This sample yields approximately 75,000 clones, of which around 80% are seen a single time; roughly 5.4% belongs to the top ten. The sequencing used CD4+ or CD8+ T cells sorted from blood, collected in a trial of the OX40 agonist ivuxolimab. The receptors were sampled from an adult with an advanced solid tumor such as melanoma, head and neck, liver or kidney cancer.

This rearrangement joins TRBV5-1 to TRBJ2-6; D possibly uses TRBD1 or TRBD2 (5 bases each). The CDR3 runs 16 residues. Between the trimmed V and J ends, which lost 3 bases and 0 bases, there was a span of 10 bases. Germline assignment: CDR1 SGHRS and CDR2 YFSETQ. The CDR3 DNA reads as TGCGCCAGCAGCTGGGGGTCTCACTCTGGGGCCAACGTCCTGACTTTC. Translated, it gives CASSWGSHSGANVLTF.

This chain joins TRBV6-5 and TRBJ2-7; D might be TRBD1 (6 bases). V dropped 5 bases and J dropped 0 bases, with 11 bases sitting between them. CDR3 length: 14 residues. Germline V gene lookup returns CDR1 MNHEY and CDR2 SVGAGI. The CDR3 reads CASSAGVNSYEQYF. The CDR3 DNA follows: TGTGCCAGCAGTGCAGGGGTTAACTCCTACGAGCAGTACTTC.